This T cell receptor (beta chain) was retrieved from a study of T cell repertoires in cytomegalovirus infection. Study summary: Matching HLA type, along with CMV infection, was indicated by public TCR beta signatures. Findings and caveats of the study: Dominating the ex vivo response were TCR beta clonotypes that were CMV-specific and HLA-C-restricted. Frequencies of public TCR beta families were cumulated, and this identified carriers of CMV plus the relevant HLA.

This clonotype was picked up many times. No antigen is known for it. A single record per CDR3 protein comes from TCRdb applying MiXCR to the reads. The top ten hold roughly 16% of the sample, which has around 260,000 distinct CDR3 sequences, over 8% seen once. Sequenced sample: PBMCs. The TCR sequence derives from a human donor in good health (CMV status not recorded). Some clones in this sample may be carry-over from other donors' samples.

The CDR3 DNA sequence: TGTGCCAGCAGCCTGGGACAGGGGGCCTTTGTCACTGGAAACACCATATATTTT. The encoded protein is CASSLGQGAFVTGNTIYF. V gene TRBV7-2 combines with J gene TRBJ1-3; 12 bases line up with TRBD1. J gave up 2 bases and V 5 bases, and 10 bases lay outside the gene matches. Germline CDR1 SGHTA, CDR2 FQGNSA. This CDR3 contains 18 residues.